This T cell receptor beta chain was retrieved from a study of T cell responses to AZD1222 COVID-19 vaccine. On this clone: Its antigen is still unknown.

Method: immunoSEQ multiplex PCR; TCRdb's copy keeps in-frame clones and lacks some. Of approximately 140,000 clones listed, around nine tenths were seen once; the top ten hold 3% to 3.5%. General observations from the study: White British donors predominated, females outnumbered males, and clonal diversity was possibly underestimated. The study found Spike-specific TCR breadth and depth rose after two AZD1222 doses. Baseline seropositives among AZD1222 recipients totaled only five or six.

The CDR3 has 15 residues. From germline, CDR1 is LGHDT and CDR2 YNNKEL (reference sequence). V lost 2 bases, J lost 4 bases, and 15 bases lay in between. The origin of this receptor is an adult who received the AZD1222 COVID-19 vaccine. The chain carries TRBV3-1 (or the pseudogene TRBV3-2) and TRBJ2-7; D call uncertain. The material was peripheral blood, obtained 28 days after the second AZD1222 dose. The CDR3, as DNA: TGTGCCAGCAGCCAACAACCCCGGAGCTCATACGAGCAGTACTTC. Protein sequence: CASSQQPRSSYEQYF.